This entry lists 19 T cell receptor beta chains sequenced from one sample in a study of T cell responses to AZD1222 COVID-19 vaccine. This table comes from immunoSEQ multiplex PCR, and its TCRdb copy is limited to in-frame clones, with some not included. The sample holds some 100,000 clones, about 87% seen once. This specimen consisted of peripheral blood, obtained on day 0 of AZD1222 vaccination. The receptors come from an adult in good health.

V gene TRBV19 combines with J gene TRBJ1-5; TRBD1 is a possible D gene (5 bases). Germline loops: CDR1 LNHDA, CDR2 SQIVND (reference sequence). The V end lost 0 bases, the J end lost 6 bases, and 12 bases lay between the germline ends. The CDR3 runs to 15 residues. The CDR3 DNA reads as TGTGCCAGTAGTATAGAGGGCAGGGTGACTCAGCCCCAGCATTTT. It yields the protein CASSIEGRVTQPQHF.

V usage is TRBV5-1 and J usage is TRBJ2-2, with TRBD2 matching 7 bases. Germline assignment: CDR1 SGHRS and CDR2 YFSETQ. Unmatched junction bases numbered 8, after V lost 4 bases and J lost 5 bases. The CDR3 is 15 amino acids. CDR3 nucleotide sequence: TGCGCCAGCAGCCGGACTAGTATTGGAACCGGGGAGCTGTTTTTT. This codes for CASSRTSIGTGELFF.

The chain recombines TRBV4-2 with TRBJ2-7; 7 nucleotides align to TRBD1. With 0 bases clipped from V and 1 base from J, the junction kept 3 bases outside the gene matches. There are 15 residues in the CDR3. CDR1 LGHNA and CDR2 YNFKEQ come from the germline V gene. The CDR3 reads CASSQEAGGSYEQYF. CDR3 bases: TGTGCCAGCAGCCAAGAAGCAGGGGGATCCTACGAGCAGTACTTC.

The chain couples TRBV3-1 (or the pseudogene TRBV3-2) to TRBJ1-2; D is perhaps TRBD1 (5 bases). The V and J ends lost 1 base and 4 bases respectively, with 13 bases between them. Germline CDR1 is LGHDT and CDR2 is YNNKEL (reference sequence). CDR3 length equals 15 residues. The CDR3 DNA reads TGTGCCAGCAGCCAAGGAGTCGGGGCCTTCTATGGCTACACCTTC. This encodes CASSQGVGAFYGYTF.

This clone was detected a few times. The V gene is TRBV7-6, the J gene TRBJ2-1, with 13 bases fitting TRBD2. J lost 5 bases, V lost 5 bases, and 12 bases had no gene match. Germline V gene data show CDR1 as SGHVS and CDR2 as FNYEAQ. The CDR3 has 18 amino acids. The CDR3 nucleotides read TGTGCCAGCAGCCGCTTACCCATAGGGACTAGCGGGGACAATGAGCAGTTCTTC. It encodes CASSRLPIGTSGDNEQFF.

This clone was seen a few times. Here the CDR3 DNA reads TGTGCCAGCAGCCCGGACTACAATGAGCAGTTCTTC. Translation: CASSPDYNEQFF. The rearrangement uses TRBV5-4 and TRBJ2-1, with unresolved D. V lost 4 bases and J lost 3, with 5 bases in between. The CDR3 extends over 12 amino acids. Germline V gene sequence: CDR1 SGHNT, CDR2 YYREEE (reference sequence).

The CDR3 region has the DNA TGTGCCAGCTCTTGGAGGGAGGGGACTGAGCAGTTCTTC. As protein: CASSWREGTEQFF. The chain links TRBV11-1 to TRBJ2-1; the match to TRBD2 covers 7 bases. From germline, CDR1 is SGHAT and CDR2 FQDESV (reference sequence). V gave up 8 bases and J gave up 9 bases; unmatched junction bases: 10. The CDR3 is made up of 13 amino acids.

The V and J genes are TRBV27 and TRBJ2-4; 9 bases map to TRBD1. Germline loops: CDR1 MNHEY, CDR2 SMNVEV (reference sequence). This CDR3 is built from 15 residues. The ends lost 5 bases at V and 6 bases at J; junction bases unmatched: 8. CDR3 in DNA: TGTGCCAGCAGTGGGGACAGGGAGGGGACAAACATTCAGTACTTC. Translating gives CASSGDREGTNIQYF.

The CDR3 reads CASSPPGQALTDTQYF. For the CDR3, the DNA is TGTGCCAGCTCACCACCGGGACAGGCCCTCACAGATACGCAGTATTTT. The chain recombines TRBV18 with TRBJ2-3, with TRBD1 matching 8 bases. This CDR3 contains 16 residues. The V segment lost 0 bases and the J segment 2 bases; nucleotides outside the gene matches: 4. Germline values: CDR1 KGHSH, CDR2 LQKENI. Together with reference TRBV18 and TRBJ2-3, the CDR3 gives the full variable domain: NAGVMQNPRHLVRRRGQEARLRCSPMKGHSHVYWYRQLPEEGLKFMVYLQKENIIDESGMPKERFSAEFPKEGPSILRIQQVVRGDSAAYFCASSPPGQALTDTQYFGPGTRLTVL.

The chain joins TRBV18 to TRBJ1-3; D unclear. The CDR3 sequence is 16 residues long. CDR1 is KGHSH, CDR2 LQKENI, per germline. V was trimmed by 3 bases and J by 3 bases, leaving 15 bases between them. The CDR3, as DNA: TGTGCCAGCTCACCCAAAGTCCTAGAATTTGGAAACACCATATATTTT. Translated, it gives CASSPKVLEFGNTIYF.

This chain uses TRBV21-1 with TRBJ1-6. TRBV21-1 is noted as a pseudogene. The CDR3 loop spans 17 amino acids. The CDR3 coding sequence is TGTGCCAGCAGCACATCTTCGGCCTCCCACTATAATTCACCCCTCCACTTT. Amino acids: CASSTSSASHYNSPLHF.

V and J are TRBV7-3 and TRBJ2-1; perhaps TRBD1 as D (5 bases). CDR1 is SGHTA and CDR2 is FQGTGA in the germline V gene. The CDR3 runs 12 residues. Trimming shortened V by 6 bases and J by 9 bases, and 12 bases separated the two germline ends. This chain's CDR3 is CASRAQGGEQFF. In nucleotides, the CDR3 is TGTGCCAGCAGAGCGCAGGGTGGTGAGCAGTTCTTC.

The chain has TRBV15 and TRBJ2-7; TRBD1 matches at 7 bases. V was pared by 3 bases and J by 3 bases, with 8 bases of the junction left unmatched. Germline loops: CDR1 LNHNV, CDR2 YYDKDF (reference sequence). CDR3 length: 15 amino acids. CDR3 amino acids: CATSRRTGLNYEQYF. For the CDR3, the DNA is TGTGCCACCAGCAGGAGGACAGGTCTCAACTACGAGCAGTACTTC. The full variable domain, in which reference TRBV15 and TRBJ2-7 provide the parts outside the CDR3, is DAMVIQNPRYQVTQFGKPVTLSCSQTLNHNVMYWYQQKSSQAPKLLFHYYDKDFNNEADTPDNFQSRRPNTSFCFLDIRSPGLGDTAMYLCATSRRTGLNYEQYFGPGTRLTVT.

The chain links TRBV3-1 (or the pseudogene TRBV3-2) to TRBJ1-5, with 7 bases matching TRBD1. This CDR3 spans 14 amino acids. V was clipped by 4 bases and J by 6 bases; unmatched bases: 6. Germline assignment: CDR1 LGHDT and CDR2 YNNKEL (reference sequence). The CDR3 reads CASSLQGLGQPQHF. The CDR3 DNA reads TGTGCCAGCAGCCTACAGGGGCTAGGTCAGCCCCAGCATTTT.

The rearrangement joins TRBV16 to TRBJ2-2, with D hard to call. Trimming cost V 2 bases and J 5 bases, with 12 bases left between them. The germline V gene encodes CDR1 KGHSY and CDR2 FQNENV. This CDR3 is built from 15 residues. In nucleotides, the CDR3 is TGTGCCAGCAGCCAAAGAACAGAGAAGACCGGGGAGCTGTTTTTT. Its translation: CASSQRTEKTGELFF.

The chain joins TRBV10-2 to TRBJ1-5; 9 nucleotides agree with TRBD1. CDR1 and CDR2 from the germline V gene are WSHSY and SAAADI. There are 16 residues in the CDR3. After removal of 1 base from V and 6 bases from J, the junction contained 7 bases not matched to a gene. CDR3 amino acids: CASSEWRGQGGQPQHF. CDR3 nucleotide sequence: TGCGCCAGCAGTGAGTGGAGGGGACAGGGTGGTCAGCCCCAGCATTTT.

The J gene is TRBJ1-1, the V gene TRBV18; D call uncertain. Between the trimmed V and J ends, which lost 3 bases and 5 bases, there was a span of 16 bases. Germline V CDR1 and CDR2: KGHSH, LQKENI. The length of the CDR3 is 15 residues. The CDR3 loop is CASSPSGGSSTEAFF. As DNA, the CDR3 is TGTGCCAGCTCACCCTCGGGAGGTTCAAGTACTGAAGCTTTCTTT.

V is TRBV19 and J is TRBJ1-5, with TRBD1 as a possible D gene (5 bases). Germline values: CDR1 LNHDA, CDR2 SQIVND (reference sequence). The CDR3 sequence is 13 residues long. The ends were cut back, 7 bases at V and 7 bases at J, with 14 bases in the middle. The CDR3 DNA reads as TGTGCCAGTAACGGGCAGGGTGGGCAGCCCCAGCATTTT. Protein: CASNGQGGQPQHF.

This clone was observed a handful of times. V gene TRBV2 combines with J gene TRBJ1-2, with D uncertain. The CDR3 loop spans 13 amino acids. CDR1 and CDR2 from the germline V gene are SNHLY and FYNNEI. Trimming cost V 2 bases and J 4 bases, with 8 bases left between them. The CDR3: CASSETTTYGYTF. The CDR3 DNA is TGTGCCAGCAGTGAAACGACTACCTATGGCTACACCTTC.